These 26 T cell receptor beta chains share one sample of origin, sequenced in a study of CD8+ T cells in alopecia areata. Extracted from the samples, RNA was reverse transcribed into cDNA to serve as the sequencing template. Repertoires were generated with immunoSEQ multiplex PCR, while TCRdb's copy carries only in-frame clones and drops some. This sample has about 200,000 clones, with roughly 60% found just once. This sample's treatment: oral pan-JAK inhibitor, 5-10 mg twice daily. Sequencing used CD4+ T cells sorted from blood, obtained at week 24, from a patient treated with tofacitinib. The receptor set was obtained from a human donor with alopecia areata.

This clone appeared a few times. The chain combines TRBV19 with TRBJ2-1; TRBD1 is a possible D gene (5 bases). The CDR3 has 13 residues. V gave up 5 bases and J gave up 2 bases, with 7 bases separating them. Germline V CDR1 and CDR2: LNHDA, SQIVND (reference sequence). The CDR3 DNA sequence: TGTGCCAGTAGTGCAGGGACCTACAATGAGCAGTTCTTC. It encodes CASSAGTYNEQFF. Combining the CDR3 with reference TRBV19 and TRBJ2-1 gives the whole variable domain DGGITQSPKYLFRKEGQNVTLSCEQNLNHDAMYWYRQDPGQGLRLIYYSQIVNDFQKGDIAEGYSVSREKKESFPLTVTSAQKNPTAFYLCASSAGTYNEQFFGPGTRLTVL.

Remarks on this clone: This sample also contains other DNA sequences that code for the same CDR3. The gene calls are TRBV9 and TRBJ2-1, with 8 bases matching TRBD2. The CDR3 has 15 residues. Germline CDR1 reads SGDLS; CDR2 reads YYNGEE. Trimming at V came to 0 bases and at J to 7 bases, leaving 6 bases not matched to a gene. CDR3 protein: CASSVGAGGGNEQFF. CDR3 in DNA: TGTGCCAGCAGCGTAGGCGCGGGAGGCGGTAATGAGCAGTTCTTC. The full variable domain, rest sourced from reference TRBV9 and TRBJ2-1, is DSGVTQTPKHLITATGQRVTLRCSPRSGDLSVYWYQQSLDQGLQFLIQYYNGEERAKGNILERFSAQQFPDLHSELNLSSLELGDSALYFCASSVGAGGGNEQFFGPGTRLTVL.

The chain recombines TRBV7-3 with TRBJ2-1; D might be TRBD1 (6 bases). Trimming stripped 4 bases from V and 9 bases from J, with 13 bases between. Germline lookup yields CDR1 SGHTA and CDR2 FQGTGA. CDR3 length equals 13 residues. CDR3 in amino acids: CASSSGQFGEQFF. In DNA, the CDR3 is TGTGCCAGCAGCTCTGGACAGTTTGGTGAGCAGTTCTTC.

This clone has more than one count but fewer than ten. V and J are TRBV5-1 and TRBJ2-1; 10 bases are shared with TRBD2. Trimming took 3 bases from V and 7 from J; bases not matched to a gene: 7. Germline V gene sequence: CDR1 SGHRS, CDR2 YFSETQ. The CDR3 is made up of 15 amino acids. The CDR3: CASSSQRGGKNEQFF. DNA for the CDR3: TGCGCCAGCAGCTCTCAGCGGGGGGGCAAGAATGAGCAGTTCTTC.

This sequence joins TRBV7-6 and TRBJ2-5, with 10 bases aligning to TRBD2. Germline CDR1 SGHVS, CDR2 FNYEAQ. The length of the CDR3 is 17 residues. V shed 7 bases and J 5 bases; nucleotides not matched to a gene: 16. CDR3 nucleotides: TGTGCCAGCACCTACCCCGGGGTAGCGGGGGGAGGGGAGACCCAGTACTTC. Translated, it gives CASTYPGVAGGGETQYF.

J is TRBJ2-5 and V is TRBV4-1, with 7 bases lining up with TRBD2. CDR1 is MGHRA and CDR2 is YSYEKL in the germline V gene. The V segment lost 1 base and the J segment 1 base; nucleotides outside the gene matches: 6. The CDR3 has 16 residues. CDR3 nucleotides: TGCGCCAGCAGCCAAGCCCGGACGGGGGGCCAAGAGACCCAGTACTTC. Its protein product is CASSQARTGGQETQYF.

V gene TRBV2 combines with J gene TRBJ2-5; D possibly uses TRBD1 or TRBD2 (6 bases each). The germline V and J ends were trimmed by 8 bases and 2 bases, with 21 bases remaining between them. The CDR3 contains 16 residues. Germline V lookup: CDR1 SNHLY, CDR2 FYNNEI. The CDR3: CASGRPAQGRQETQYF. In DNA form, the CDR3 reads TGTGCCAGCGGCCGTCCGGCCCAGGGGAGGCAAGAGACCCAGTACTTC.

In its sample, this clone was seen a few times. The V call is TRBV7-9, the J call TRBJ2-3, with D perhaps TRBD1 (5 bases). V lost 3 bases to trimming and J lost 1 base, with 8 bases between them. The CDR3 is 14 residues long. The V gene's germline CDR1 is SEHNR and CDR2 FQNEAQ (reference sequence). DNA for the CDR3: TGTGCCAGCAGCTTTCAGGGCCGCACAGATACGCAGTATTTT. Encoded protein: CASSFQGRTDTQYF. Full variable domain (missing parts from reference TRBV7-9 and TRBJ2-3): DTGVSQNPRHKITKRGQNVTFRCDPISEHNRLYWYRQTLGQGPEFLTYFQNEAQLEKSRLLSDRFSAERPKGSFSTLEIQRTEQGDSAMYLCASSFQGRTDTQYFGPGTRLTVL.

The V call is TRBV7-2, the J call TRBJ2-7; D is perhaps TRBD1 (5 bases). CDR3 length: 13 residues. V gave up 4 bases and J gave up 1 base, with 8 bases separating them. CDR1 is SGHTA, CDR2 FQGNSA, per germline. CDR3: CASSSRGSYEQYF. The DNA for the CDR3 is TGTGCCAGCAGCTCAAGGGGTTCCTACGAGCAGTACTTC.

The chain links TRBV2 to TRBJ2-4, with D perhaps matching TRBD2 (7 bases). Germline values: CDR1 SNHLY, CDR2 FYNNEI. The CDR3 covers 16 residues. Trimming cost V 2 bases and J 4 bases, with 15 bases left between them. The CDR3 reads CASSEREGGKKNIQYF. CDR3 nucleotide sequence: TGTGCCAGCAGTGAACGTGAGGGGGGGAAGAAAAACATTCAGTACTTC. Using reference TRBV2 and TRBJ2-4 for the parts outside the CDR3, the full variable domain is EPEVTQTPSHQVTQMGQEVILRCVPISNHLYFYWYRQILGQKVEFLVSFYNNEISEKSEIFDDQFSVERPDGSNFTLKIRSTKLEDSAMYFCASSEREGGKKNIQYFGAGTRLSVL.

The chain combines TRBV19 with TRBJ2-2; D gene unclear. The germline V gene encodes CDR1 LNHDA and CDR2 SQIVND (reference sequence). This CDR3 is 10 amino acids long. V dropped 6 bases and J dropped 11 bases, with 7 bases sitting between them. CDR3 DNA sequence: TGTGCCAGTAGAAAGGGTGAGCTGTTTTTT. The encoded protein is CASRKGELFF.

The chain links TRBV6-5 to TRBJ2-1; 8 bases are shared with TRBD2. Trimming removed 4 bases from V and 6 bases from J; junction bases left unmatched: 11. Germline assignment: CDR1 MNHEY and CDR2 SVGAGI. The CDR3 has 16 residues. CDR3 DNA: TGTGCCAGCAGTTCCCCGGGGGGGGCGGAGGGCAATGAGCAGTTCTTC. Encoded protein: CASSSPGGAEGNEQFF.

This clone was observed once. V is TRBV5-1 and J is TRBJ2-3; D is possibly TRBD2 (5 bases). CDR3 length equals 15 residues. V was clipped by 1 base and J by 6 bases, with 15 bases between them. The germline V gene encodes CDR1 SGHRS and CDR2 YFSETQ. The CDR3 sequence: CASSLRGSVLDTQYF. The CDR3 nucleotides are TGCGCCAGCAGCTTGCGAGGGTCGGTGTTGGATACGCAGTATTTT.

There are a few counts of this clone. The rearrangement links TRBV5-1 to TRBJ2-1, with TRBD2 identical over 8 bases. Germline V gives CDR1 SGHRS, CDR2 YFSETQ. The V and J ends lost 4 bases and 7 bases, in that order; junction bases with no gene match: 7. This CDR3 spans 14 amino acids. CDR3: CASSLLAVTNEQFF. DNA for the CDR3: TGCGCCAGCAGCCTACTAGCGGTGACTAATGAGCAGTTCTTC.

There are a few counts of this clone. The rearrangement joins TRBV30 to TRBJ1-3; tentatively, D is TRBD1 (6 bases). Looked up from germline, CDR1 is GTSNPN and CDR2 is SVGIG (reference sequence). The CDR3 has 13 amino acids. V was clipped by 1 base and J by 4 bases, with 8 bases between them. CDR3 sequence reads: CAWSGTAGNTIYF. The CDR3 DNA follows: TGTGCCTGGAGTGGGACAGCCGGAAACACCATATATTTT. The entire variable domain, with the rest obtained from reference TRBV30 and TRBJ1-3, is as follows: SQTIHQWPATLVQPVGSPLSLECTVEGTSNPNLYWYRQAAGRGLQLLFYSVGIGQISSEVPQNLSASRPQDRQFILSSKKLLLSDSGFYLCAWSGTAGNTIYFGEGSWLTVV.

Remarks on this clone: In this CDR3 the conserved last residue, phenylalanine or tryptophan, is missing, so a read error is likely. The DNA is left out, because the CDR3 cannot be placed on it with certainty; the CDR3 is given as TCRdb lists it. This chain links TRBV21-1 with TRBJ2-7; the D call TRBD1 from the table was never checked on the DNA. TRBV21-1 is deemed a pseudogene. With termini counted, the CDR3 has 8 amino acids. CDR3 amino acids: CASSDGTN.

V usage is TRBV7-3 and J usage is TRBJ2-3, with D tentatively TRBD2 (5 bases). The V end lost 2 bases, the J end lost 5 bases, and 11 bases lay between the germline ends. Germline V lookup: CDR1 SGHTA, CDR2 FQGTGA. This CDR3 is 14 amino acids long. The CDR3 DNA reads TGTGCCAGCAGCTTAGTGGGAGAGGGAGATACGCAGTATTTT. Protein: CASSLVGEGDTQYF.

This clone was seen a few times. The chain has TRBV6-5 and TRBJ2-3; D unresolved. This CDR3 is 14 amino acids long. Trimming took off 6 bases at V and 0 bases at J, with 10 bases between the two ends. The germline V gene encodes CDR1 MNHEY and CDR2 SVGAGI. CDR3 nucleotides: TGTGCCAGCAGCGAGAGATTTAGCACAGATACGCAGTATTTT. It translates to CASSERFSTDTQYF.

This clone has a handful of counts. J is TRBJ1-1 and V is TRBV2; D is uncertain. Germline CDR1 reads SNHLY; CDR2 reads FYNNEI. CDR3 length: 13 amino acids. Trimming removed 7 bases from V and 7 bases from J, with 16 bases in between. Here the CDR3 reads CASTYRVLDEAFF. The CDR3 bases are TGTGCCAGCACTTATAGGGTATTGGATGAAGCTTTCTTT. Full variable domain (outside the CDR3, taken from reference TRBV2 and TRBJ1-1): EPEVTQTPSHQVTQMGQEVILRCVPISNHLYFYWYRQILGQKVEFLVSFYNNEISEKSEIFDDQFSVERPDGSNFTLKIRSTKLEDSAMYFCASTYRVLDEAFFGQGTRLTVV.

This clone has only a few counts. V and J are TRBV5-6 and TRBJ2-5, with TRBD2 as a possible D gene (5 bases). The V and J ends lost 4 bases and 7 bases respectively, with 17 bases between them. CDR3 length: 14 residues. CDR1 and CDR2 (germline): SGHDT, YYEEEE. CDR3 DNA: TGTGCCAGCAGCCCGGGAACCTACAGTGGGACCCAGTACTTC. Amino acid sequence: CASSPGTYSGTQYF.

This clone was counted between two and nine times. This rearrangement joins TRBV5-6 to TRBJ2-1; a weak D match, TRBD1 (5 bases). The CDR3 has 14 residues. Trimming cost V 1 base and J 2 bases, with 7 bases left between them. Germline V gives CDR1 SGHDT, CDR2 YYEEEE. CDR3 region: CASSLTGTYNEQFF. The CDR3, as DNA: TGTGCCAGCAGCTTGACAGGAACCTACAATGAGCAGTTCTTC.

Ten or more counts support this clone. CDR3 amino acids: CASSREGQSYNEQFF. In nucleotides, the CDR3 is TGTGCCAGCAGCCGGGAGGGACAGTCCTACAATGAGCAGTTCTTC. The chain recombines TRBV7-2 with TRBJ2-1; possibly TRBD2 for D (8 bases). The V gene lost 5 bases and the J gene lost 1 base, with 12 bases spanning the gap. Germline CDR1 and CDR2: SGHTA and FQGNSA. The CDR3 runs to 15 residues.

The chain couples TRBV15 to TRBJ2-3; 10 nucleotides align to TRBD1. V shed 5 bases, J shed 6 bases, and the junction held 5 bases outside the gene matches. This CDR3 region has 14 residues. The germline gives CDR1 LNHNV, CDR2 YYDKDF (reference sequence). The CDR3 DNA reads TGTGCCACCAGCCGGGGACAGGGGAAGGATACGCAGTATTTT. It yields the protein CATSRGQGKDTQYF.

The CDR3 DNA reads as TGTGCCTGGAGTGTACCAGGGGGCGGTCAGCCCCAGCATTTT. Amino acids: CAWSVPGGGQPQHF. The chain carries TRBV30 and TRBJ1-5, with TRBD1 matching over 8 bases. The CDR3 is made up of 14 amino acids. In germline, CDR1 is GTSNPN, CDR2 SVGIG (reference sequence). J lost 6 bases, V lost 0 bases, and 4 bases had no gene match.

The V call is TRBV4-1, the J call TRBJ1-1; no clear D. V lost 0 bases, J lost 3 bases, and 8 bases lay in between. Germline V CDR1 and CDR2: MGHRA, YSYEKL. The CDR3 extends over 14 amino acids. CDR3 region: CASSQEALHTEAFF. CDR3 in DNA: TGCGCCAGCAGCCAAGAGGCCCTGCACACTGAAGCTTTCTTT.

This chain connects TRBV7-9 to TRBJ1-5; D gene unclear. Germline V lookup: CDR1 SEHNR, CDR2 FQNEAQ (reference sequence). This CDR3 comprises 16 residues. V was clipped by 2 bases and J by 0 bases, with 11 bases between them. The CDR3 region is CASSLWSPYSNQPQHF. The CDR3 DNA sequence: TGTGCCAGCAGCTTATGGAGCCCCTATAGCAATCAGCCCCAGCATTTT.